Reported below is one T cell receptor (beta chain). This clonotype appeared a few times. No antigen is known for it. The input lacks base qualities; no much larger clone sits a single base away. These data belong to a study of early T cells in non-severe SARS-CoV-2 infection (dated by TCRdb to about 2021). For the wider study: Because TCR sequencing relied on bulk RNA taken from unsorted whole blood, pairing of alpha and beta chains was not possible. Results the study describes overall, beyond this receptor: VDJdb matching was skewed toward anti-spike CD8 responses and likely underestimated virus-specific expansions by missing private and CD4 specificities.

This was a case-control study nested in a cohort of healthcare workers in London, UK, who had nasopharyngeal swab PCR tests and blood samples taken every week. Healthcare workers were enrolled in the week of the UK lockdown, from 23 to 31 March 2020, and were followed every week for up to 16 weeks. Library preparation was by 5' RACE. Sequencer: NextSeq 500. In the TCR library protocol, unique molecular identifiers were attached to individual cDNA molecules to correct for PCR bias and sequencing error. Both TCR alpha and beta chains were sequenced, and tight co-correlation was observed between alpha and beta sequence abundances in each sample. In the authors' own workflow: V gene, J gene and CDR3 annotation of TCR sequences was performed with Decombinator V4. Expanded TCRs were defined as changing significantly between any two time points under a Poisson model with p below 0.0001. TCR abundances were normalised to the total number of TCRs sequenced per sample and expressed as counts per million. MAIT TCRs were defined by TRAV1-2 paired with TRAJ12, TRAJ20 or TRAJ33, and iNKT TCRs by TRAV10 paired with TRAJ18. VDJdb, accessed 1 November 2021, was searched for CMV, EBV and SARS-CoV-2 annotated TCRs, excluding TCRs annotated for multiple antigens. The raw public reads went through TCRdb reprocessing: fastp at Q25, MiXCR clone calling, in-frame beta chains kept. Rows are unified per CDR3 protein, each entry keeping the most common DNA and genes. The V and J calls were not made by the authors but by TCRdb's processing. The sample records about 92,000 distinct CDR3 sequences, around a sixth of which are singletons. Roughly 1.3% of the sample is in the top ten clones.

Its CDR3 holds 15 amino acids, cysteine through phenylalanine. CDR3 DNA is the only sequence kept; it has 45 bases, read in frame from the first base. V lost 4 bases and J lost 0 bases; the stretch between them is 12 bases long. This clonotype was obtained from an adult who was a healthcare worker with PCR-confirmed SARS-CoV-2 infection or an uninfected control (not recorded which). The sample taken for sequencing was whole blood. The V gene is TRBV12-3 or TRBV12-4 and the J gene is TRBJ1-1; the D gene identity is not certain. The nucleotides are TGTGCCAGCAGTTCACGACCGATAGTGAACACTGAAGCTTTCTTT. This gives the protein CASSSRPIVNTEAFF.